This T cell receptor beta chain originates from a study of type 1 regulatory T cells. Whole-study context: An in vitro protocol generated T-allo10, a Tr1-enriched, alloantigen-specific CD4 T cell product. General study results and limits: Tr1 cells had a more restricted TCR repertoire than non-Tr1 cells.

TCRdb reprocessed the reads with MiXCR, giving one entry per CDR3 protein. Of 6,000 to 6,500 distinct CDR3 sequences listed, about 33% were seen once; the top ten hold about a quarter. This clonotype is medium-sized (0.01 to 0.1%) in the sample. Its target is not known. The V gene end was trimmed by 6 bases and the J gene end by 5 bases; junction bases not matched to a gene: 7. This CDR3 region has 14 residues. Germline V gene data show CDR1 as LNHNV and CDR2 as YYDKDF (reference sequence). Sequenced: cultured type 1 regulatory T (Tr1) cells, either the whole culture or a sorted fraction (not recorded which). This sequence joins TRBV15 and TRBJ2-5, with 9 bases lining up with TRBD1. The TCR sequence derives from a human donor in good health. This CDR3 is CATRTGQGFETQYF. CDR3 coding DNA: TGTGCCACCAGGACCGGACAGGGGTTTGAGACCCAGTACTTC.